This TCR beta chain is drawn from a study of shared clonotypes between healthy human individuals. Naive CD8 cells, CD45RO-negative and positively selected for CCR7, excluded terminally differentiated effector memory CD45RA+ cells. Germline CDR1 SEHNR, CDR2 FQNEAQ (reference sequence). The CDR3 has 14 amino acids. V lost 6 bases to trimming and J lost 1 base, with 13 bases between them. The protocol was immunoSEQ multiplex PCR, while the TCRdb copy is restricted to in-frame clones and leaves out a portion. The sample has some 740,000 clones, around 92% seen once. This chain links TRBV7-9 with TRBJ2-7, with D uncertain. The sequencing input was naive CD8+ T cells sorted from blood. This sequence originates from a man aged 25-45 years in good health. The CDR3 loop reads CASSPFDTSYEQYF. CDR3 nucleotide sequence: TGTGCCAGCAGTCCCTTTGACACTTCCTACGAGCAGTACTTC.